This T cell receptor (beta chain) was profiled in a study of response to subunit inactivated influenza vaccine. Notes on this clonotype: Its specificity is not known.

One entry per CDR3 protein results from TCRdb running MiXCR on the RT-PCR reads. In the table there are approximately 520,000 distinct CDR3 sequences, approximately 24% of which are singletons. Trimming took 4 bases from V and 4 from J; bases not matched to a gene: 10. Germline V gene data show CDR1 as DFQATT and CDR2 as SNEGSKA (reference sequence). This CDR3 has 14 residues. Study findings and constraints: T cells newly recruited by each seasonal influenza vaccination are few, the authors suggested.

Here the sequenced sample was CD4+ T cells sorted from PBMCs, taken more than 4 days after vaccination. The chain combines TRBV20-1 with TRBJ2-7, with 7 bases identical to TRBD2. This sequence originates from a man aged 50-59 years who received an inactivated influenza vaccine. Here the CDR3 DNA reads TGCAGTGCTACCTCGGGGCGGGGGTTATACGAGCAGTACTTC. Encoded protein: CSATSGRGLYEQYF.